What follows describes a single T cell receptor (beta chain). This clonotype was seen ten or more times. What antigen it recognizes has not been identified. It has no much larger one-base neighbor in the sample; base qualities were not kept. Stable Graves' hyperthyroidism was defined as the absence of progression to ophthalmopathy over 18 months of follow-up. Hyperthyroidism patients were aged 18 to 65 years and newly diagnosed, with disease duration of less than 2 months. Any patient with an uncontrolled infection, another autoimmune disease, pregnancy or lactation was excluded. Diagnoses were established on the basis of clinical symptoms, serum thyroxine and TRAb, thyroid ultrasound, and orbital computed tomography. PBMCs were isolated from around 10 ml of fresh peripheral blood by Ficoll-Paque density gradient centrifugation. Total RNA was extracted using Trizol reagent, and RNA quality was assessed on an Agilent 2100 Bioanalyzer.

These data are taken from a study of T cells in Graves' hyperthyroidism and ophthalmopathy (dated by TCRdb to the late 2010s). Context from the whole study: Peripheral blood was sampled at the time of initial diagnosis, prior to any treatment. To identify TCR V-J signatures that set the groups apart, the researchers used a discovery cohort of 90 to 100 patients, made up of under 45 with Graves' ophthalmopathy and some 60 with stable Graves' hyperthyroidism. An independent validation cohort of around 19 hyperthyroidism patients and 17 patients who later progressed to ophthalmopathy tested prospective prediction of ophthalmopathy. The 75 to 100 discovery patients were randomly split 7:3 into training and test sets. In addition, the study compared T-cell repertoires in thyroid tissue and in blood from a handful of Graves' hyperthyroidism patients. Following sampling, methimazole starting at 30 mg daily was given to hyperthyroidism patients, and high-dose intravenous methylprednisolone was given to ophthalmopathy patients. The paper describes TCR Vbeta CDR3 sequencing of about 140 peripheral blood samples, made up of 43 ophthalmopathy patients, 70 to 75 hyperthyroidism patients and some 17 progressor patients. The full study reports these points: In cross-validation, a model built on a 13 V-J signature told ophthalmopathy apart from stable hyperthyroidism with approximately 91% sensitivity and 81% to 82% specificity, and in testing the same model reached 80%/75%. Sample size was not statistically predetermined, and investigators were not blinded to group allocation. In validation, progression to ophthalmopathy was predicted by the model with 70.59% sensitivity and around 76% specificity, a median of approximately 6.5 months before onset. Most expanded thyroid clonotypes (frequency above 0.001) were also detected in blood, a finding suggesting that blood repertoires may reflect thyroid immune responses.

Counted from cysteine to phenylalanine, this CDR3 has 15 amino acids. Here the CDR3 DNA is all that survives: 45 bases in frame from base 1. The junction carries 15 bases between V and J, which are trimmed by 4 bases and 5 bases respectively. Reading the germline V gene gives CDR1 ENHRY and CDR2 SYGVKD. The TCR beta CDR3 regions were amplified from RNA transcripts. The TCR CDR3 was subjected to a first round of RT-PCR using the HTBI primer set and the Qiagen OneStep RT-PCR kit. Libraries were constructed in a second round of multiplex PCR, after which size selection and purification were performed. Paired-end sequencing of the libraries was performed with 100 bp reads on an Illumina HiSeq2000. In the source study's methods: SOAPnuke was used to process the raw data, throwing out any read that contained adapters or uncalled bases, had a mean Phred below 15, or lacked an exact constant-primer or identifier match. COPE v1.2.5 was used to merge the high-quality paired reads, and each unique nucleotide sequence was defined as a clonotype. Clonotypes were aligned to IMGT TRBV, TRBD and TRBJ reference segments using MiTCR v1.1. The analysis included only V-J combinations with a frequency above 0.0001, which together covered about 99% of the repertoires. The TCS score was defined as the ratio of F50 (clonal expansion) to E x V (chaos), calculated using BLOSUM62-based TCRdist between CDR3 peptides within each V-J. Welch's t-statistics and random forest reduced several hundred V-J features to fewer than 15, which were used in a naive Bayes classifier (R e1071). Using fastp at Q25 and MiXCR, TCRdb reprocessed the public reads and kept productive beta chains. Each entry is one CDR3 protein sequence, shown with its most common DNA and genes. TCRdb's processing, not the study's, gives the V and J calls here. The sample table records 300,000 to 350,000 distinct CDR3 sequences; roughly a fifth of these occur just once. Jointly, the top ten make up 50% of the sample.

The sample comprised blood. The receptor was isolated from a woman aged 45-65 years with Graves' hyperthyroidism. Here the chain combines TRBV10-3 and TRBJ1-5, and possibly TRBD1, on 5 matching bases. The nucleotides are TGTGCCATCAGTGTGGCCGGCCTAGGGGATCAGCCCCAGCATTTT. Translation gives CAISVAGLGDQPQHF.